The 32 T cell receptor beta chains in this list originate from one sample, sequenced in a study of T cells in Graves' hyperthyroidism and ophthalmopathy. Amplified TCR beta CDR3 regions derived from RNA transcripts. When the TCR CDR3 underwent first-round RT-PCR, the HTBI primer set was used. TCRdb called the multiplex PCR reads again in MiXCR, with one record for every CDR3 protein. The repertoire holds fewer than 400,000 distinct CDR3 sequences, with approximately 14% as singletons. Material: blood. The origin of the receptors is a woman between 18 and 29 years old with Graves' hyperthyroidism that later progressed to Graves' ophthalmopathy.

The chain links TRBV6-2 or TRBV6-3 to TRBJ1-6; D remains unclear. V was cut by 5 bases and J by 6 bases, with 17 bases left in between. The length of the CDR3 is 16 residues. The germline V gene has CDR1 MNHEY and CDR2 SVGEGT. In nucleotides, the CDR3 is TGTGCCAGCAGTCCACCGGGATCCAAACCTAATTCACCCCTCCACTTT. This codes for CASSPPGSKPNSPLHF.

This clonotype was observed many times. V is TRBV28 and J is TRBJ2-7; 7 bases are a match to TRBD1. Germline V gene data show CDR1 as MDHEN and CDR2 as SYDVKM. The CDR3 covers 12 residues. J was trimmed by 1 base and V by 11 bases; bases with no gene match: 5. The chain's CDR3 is CAARGQSYEQYF. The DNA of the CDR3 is TGTGCCGCAAGGGGACAGTCCTACGAGCAGTACTTC.

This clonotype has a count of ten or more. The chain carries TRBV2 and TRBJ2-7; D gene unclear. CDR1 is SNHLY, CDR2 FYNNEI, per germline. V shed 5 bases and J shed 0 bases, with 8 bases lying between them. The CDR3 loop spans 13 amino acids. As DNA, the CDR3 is TGTGCCAGCAGTCCAGAAGCCTCCTACGAGCAGTACTTC. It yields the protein CASSPEASYEQYF.

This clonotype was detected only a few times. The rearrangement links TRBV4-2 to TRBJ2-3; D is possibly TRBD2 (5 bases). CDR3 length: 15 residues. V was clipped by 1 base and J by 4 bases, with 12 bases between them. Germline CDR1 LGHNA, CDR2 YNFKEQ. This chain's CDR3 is CASSQGGQPADTQYF. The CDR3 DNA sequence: TGTGCCAGCAGCCAAGGAGGGCAGCCAGCAGATACGCAGTATTTT.

CDR3 coding DNA: TGCAGTGCTAGAGATCTCATTCCCCTTAACTCCTACAATGAGCAGTTCTTC. Translating it yields CSARDLIPLNSYNEQFF. The rearrangement uses TRBV20-1 and TRBJ2-1, with D unclear. Trimming removed 0 bases from V and 0 bases from J, with 15 bases in between. CDR1 DFQATT and CDR2 SNEGSKA come from the germline V gene (reference sequence). There are 17 residues in the CDR3.

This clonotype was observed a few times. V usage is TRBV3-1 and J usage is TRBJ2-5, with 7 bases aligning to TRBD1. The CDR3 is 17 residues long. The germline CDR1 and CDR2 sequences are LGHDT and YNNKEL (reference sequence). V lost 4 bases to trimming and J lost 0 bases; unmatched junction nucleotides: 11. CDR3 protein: CASSRRPRGQYQETQYF. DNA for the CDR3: TGTGCCAGCAGCCGGAGGCCCAGGGGACAGTACCAAGAGACCCAGTACTTC.

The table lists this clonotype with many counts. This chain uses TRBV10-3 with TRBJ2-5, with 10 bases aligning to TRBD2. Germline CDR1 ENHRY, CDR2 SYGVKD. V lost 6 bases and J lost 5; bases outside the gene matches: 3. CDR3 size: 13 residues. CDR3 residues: CAIRKGLAETQYF. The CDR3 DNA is TGTGCCATCAGAAAGGGACTAGCGGAGACCCAGTACTTC.

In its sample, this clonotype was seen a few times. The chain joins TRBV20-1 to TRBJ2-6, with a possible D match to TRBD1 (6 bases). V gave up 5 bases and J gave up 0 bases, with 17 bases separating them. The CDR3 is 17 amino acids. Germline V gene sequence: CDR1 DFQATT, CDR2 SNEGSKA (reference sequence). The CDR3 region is CSAYPGQQSSGANVLTF. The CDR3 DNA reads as TGCAGTGCTTACCCGGGACAACAAAGCTCTGGGGCCAACGTCCTGACTTTC.

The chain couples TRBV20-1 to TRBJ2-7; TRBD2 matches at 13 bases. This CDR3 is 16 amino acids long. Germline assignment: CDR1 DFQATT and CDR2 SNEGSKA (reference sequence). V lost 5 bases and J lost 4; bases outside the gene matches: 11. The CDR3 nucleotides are TGCAGTGCTCGTGAACTAGCGGGAGGGCCGATTTACGAGCAGTACTTC. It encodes CSARELAGGPIYEQYF.

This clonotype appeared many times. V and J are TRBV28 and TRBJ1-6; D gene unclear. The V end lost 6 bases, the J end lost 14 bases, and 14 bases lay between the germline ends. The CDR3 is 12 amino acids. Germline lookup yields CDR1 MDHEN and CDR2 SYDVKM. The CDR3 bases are TGTGCCAGCAGCCCCCCTCTTCTAACCCTCCACTTT. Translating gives CASSPPLLTLHF.

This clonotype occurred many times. CDR3 DNA sequence: TGTGCCAGCACCGGCGGCGGGAGGCGACACGAGCAGTACTTC. Amino acid sequence: CASTGGGRRHEQYF. This chain links TRBV28 with TRBJ2-7, with 8 bases lining up with TRBD2. The J segment lost 5 bases and the V segment lost 7 bases, leaving 10 bases of the junction unmatched. The CDR3 consists of 14 residues. CDR1 MDHEN and CDR2 SYDVKM come from the germline V gene.

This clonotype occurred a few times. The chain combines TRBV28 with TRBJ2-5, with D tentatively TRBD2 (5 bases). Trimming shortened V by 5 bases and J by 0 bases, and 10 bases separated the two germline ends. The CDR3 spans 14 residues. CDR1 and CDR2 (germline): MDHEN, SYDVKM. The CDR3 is CASSRSGNQETQYF. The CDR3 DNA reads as TGTGCCAGCAGTCGCTCCGGGAACCAAGAGACCCAGTACTTC.

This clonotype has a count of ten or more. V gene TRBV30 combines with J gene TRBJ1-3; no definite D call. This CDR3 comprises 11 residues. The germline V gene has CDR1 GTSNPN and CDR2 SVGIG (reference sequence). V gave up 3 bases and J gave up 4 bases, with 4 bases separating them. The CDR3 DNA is TGTGCCTGGAGCCCAGGAAACACCATATATTTT. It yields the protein CAWSPGNTIYF.

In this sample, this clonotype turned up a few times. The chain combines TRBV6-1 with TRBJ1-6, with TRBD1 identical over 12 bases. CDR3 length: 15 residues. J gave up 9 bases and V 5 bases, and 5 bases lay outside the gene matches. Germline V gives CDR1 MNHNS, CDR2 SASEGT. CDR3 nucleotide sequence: TGTGCCAGCAGTTTTGGGACAGGGGGCTTTTCACCCCTCCACTTT. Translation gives CASSFGTGGFSPLHF.

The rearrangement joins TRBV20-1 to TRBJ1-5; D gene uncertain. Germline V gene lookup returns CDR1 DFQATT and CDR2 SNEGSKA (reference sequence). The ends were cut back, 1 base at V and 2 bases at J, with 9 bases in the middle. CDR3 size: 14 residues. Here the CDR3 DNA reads TGCAGTGCTAGAGGTCCGGCGGGCAATCAGCCCCAGCATTTT. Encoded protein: CSARGPAGNQPQHF.

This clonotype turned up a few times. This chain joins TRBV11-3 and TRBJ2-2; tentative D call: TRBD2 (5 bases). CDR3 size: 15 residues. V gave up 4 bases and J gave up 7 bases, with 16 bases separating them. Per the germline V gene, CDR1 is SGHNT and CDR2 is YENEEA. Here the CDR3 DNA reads TGTGCCAGCAGCTCTGAGGACTCCCACGGCGGGGAGCTGTTTTTT. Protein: CASSSEDSHGGELFF.

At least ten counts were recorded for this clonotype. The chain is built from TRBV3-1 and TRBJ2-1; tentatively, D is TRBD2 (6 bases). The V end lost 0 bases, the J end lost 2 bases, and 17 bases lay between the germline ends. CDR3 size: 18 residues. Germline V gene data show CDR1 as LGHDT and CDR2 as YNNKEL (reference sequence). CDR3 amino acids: CASSQDSIRGTTYNEQFF. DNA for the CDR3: TGTGCCAGCAGCCAAGATAGTATCCGGGGGACGACCTACAATGAGCAGTTCTTC.

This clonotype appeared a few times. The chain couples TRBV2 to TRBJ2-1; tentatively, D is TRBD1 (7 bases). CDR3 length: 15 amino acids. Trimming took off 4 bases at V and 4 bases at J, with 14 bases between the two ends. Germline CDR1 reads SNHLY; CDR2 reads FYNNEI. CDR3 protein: CASSVVSGGYNEQFF. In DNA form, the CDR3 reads TGTGCCAGCAGTGTAGTCTCAGGGGGGTACAATGAGCAGTTCTTC.

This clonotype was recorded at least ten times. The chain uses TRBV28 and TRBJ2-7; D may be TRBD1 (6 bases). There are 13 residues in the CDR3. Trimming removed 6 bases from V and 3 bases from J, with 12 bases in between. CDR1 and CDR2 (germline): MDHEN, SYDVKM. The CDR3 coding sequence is TGTGCCAGCAGCACAGGGACGGGCTACGAGCAGTACTTC. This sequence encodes CASSTGTGYEQYF.

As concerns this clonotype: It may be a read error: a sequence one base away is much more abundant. The CDR3: CAGNALRARGRRETQYF. CDR3 nucleotides: TGTGCCGGCAACGCACTCCGGGCCAGGGGGCGCCGGGAGACCCAGTACTTC. V is TRBV7-9 and J is TRBJ2-5; 8 positions agree with TRBD1. The J segment lost 5 bases and the V segment lost 11 bases, leaving 22 bases of the junction unmatched. The CDR3 loop spans 17 amino acids. Per the germline V gene, CDR1 is SEHNR and CDR2 is FQNEAQ (reference sequence).

The CDR3 spells CASSLPPGQTTDYEQYF. The CDR3 coding sequence is TGTGCCAGCAGCTTGCCTCCGGGACAGACCACCGACTACGAGCAGTACTTC. The chain has TRBV5-6 and TRBJ2-7; 7 bases line up with TRBD1. The ends lost 1 base at V and 3 bases at J; junction bases unmatched: 13. From germline, CDR1 is SGHDT and CDR2 YYEEEE. The CDR3 is 17 residues long.

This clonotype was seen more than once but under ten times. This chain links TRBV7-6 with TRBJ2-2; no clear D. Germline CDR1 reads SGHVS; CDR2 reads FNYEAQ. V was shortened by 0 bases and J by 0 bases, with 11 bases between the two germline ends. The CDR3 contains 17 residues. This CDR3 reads CASSLALRTSNTGELFF. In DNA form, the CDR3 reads TGTGCCAGCAGCTTAGCGCTTCGGACCTCGAACACCGGGGAGCTGTTTTTT.

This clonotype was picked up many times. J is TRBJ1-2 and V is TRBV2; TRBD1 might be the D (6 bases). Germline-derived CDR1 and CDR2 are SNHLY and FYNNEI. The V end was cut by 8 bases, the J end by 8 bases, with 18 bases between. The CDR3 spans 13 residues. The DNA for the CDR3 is TGTGCCAGCGGTGTCGGGGGGGCGGCAGGCTACACCTTC. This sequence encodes CASGVGGAAGYTF.

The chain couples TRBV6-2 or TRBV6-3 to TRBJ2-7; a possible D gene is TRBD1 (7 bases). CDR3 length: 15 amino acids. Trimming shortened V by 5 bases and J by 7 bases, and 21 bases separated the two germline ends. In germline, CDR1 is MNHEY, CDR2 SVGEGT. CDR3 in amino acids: CASSPQGGGPEEQYF. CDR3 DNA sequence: TGTGCCAGCAGTCCCCAGGGGGGCGGGCCGGAAGAGCAGTACTTC.

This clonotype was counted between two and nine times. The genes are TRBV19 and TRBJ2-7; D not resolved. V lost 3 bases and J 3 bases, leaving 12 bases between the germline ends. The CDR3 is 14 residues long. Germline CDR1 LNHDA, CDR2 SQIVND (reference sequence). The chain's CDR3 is CASSIPGQLYEQYF. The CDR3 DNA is TGTGCCAGTAGTATTCCCGGGCAACTCTACGAGCAGTACTTC.

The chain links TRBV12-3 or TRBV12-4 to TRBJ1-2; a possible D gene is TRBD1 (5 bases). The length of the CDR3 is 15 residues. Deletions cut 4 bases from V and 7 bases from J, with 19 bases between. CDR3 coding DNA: TGTGCCAGCAGTTCTAAAAGGGGCCCTAAGGGTGGCTACACCTTC. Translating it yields CASSSKRGPKGGYTF.

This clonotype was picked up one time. The CDR3 loop is CSARGTVSYNEQFF. The CDR3 region has the DNA TGCAGTGCTAGAGGCACAGTATCCTACAATGAGCAGTTCTTC. This sequence joins TRBV20-1 and TRBJ2-1; D not resolved. The CDR3 totals 14 residues. Trimming left V 1 base short and J 1 base short, with 8 bases between. Germline V gene sequence: CDR1 DFQATT, CDR2 SNEGSKA (reference sequence).

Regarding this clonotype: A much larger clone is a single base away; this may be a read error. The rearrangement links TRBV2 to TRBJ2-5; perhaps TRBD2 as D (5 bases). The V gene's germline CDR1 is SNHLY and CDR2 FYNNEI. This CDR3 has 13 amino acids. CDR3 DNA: TGTGCCAGCCAAAAACTAGGAGCTGAGACCCAGTGCTTC. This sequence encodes CASQKLGAETQCF.

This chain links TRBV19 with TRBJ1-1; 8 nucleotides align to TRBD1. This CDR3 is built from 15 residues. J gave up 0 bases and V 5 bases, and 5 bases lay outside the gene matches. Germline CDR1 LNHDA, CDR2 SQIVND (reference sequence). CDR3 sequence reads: CASSPRTGMNTEAFF. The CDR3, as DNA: TGTGCCAGTAGTCCTCGGACAGGGATGAACACTGAAGCTTTCTTT.

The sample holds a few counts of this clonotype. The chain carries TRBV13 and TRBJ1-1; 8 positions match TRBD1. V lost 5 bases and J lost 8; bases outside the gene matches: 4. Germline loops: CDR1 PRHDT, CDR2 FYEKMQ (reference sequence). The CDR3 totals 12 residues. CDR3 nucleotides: TGTGCCAGCAGCCAGGACAGGGCAGAAGCTTTCTTT. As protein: CASSQDRAEAFF.

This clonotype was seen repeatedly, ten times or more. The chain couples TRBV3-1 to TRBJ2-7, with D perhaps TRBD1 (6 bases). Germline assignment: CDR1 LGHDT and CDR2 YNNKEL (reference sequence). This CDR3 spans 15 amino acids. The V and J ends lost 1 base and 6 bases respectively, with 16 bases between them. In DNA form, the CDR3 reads TGTGCCAGCAGCCAAGTTCGGGCAGGGGCCTCCGAGCAGTACTTC. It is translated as CASSQVRAGASEQYF.

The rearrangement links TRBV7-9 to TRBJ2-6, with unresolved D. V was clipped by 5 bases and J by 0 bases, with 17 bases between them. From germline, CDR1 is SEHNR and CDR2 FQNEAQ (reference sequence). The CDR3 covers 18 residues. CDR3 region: CASSESMNWGSGANVLTF. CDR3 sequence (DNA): TGTGCCAGCAGCGAATCAATGAACTGGGGCTCTGGGGCCAACGTCCTGACTTTC.